The 12 T cell receptor beta chains reported below all come from one sample, sequenced in a study of cytomegalovirus exposure and HLA in healthy donors. This PCR relied on a set of 60 Vbeta primers and 13 Jbeta primers. Assay used: immunoSEQ multiplex PCR; TCRdb lists only in-frame clones, some missing. The data show some 93,000 clones, over 60% seen once. The source material was PBMCs. All receptors derive from a boy younger than 18 in good health and CMV-seropositive.

This clone was picked up a small number of times. The genes are TRBV29-1 and TRBJ1-2; D is ambiguous. V was clipped by 6 bases and J by 2 bases, with 13 bases between them. Germline V gene data show CDR1 as SQVTM and CDR2 as ANQGSEA. The CDR3 is 13 amino acids. CDR3: CSVEGGLNYGYTF. CDR3 bases: TGCAGCGTCGAGGGAGGGTTGAACTATGGCTACACCTTC.

The chain links TRBV28 to TRBJ1-1; 8 bases are shared with TRBD1. With V trimmed by 6 bases and J by 0 bases, 9 bases remained unmatched. In germline, CDR1 is MDHEN, CDR2 SYDVKM. CDR3 length: 16 amino acids. In DNA form, the CDR3 reads TGTGCCAGCAGGGGACAGGACTTGCCCATGAACACTGAAGCTTTCTTT. As protein: CASRGQDLPMNTEAFF.

The chain carries TRBV29-1 and TRBJ1-4, with D hard to call. Trimming pared 4 bases from V and 4 bases from J, leaving 7 bases between. This CDR3 is built from 12 residues. Germline assignment: CDR1 SQVTM and CDR2 ANQGSEA. This CDR3 is CSVVLFNEKLFF. In DNA form, the CDR3 reads TGCAGCGTTGTTCTGTTTAATGAAAAACTGTTTTTT.

The sample holds a few counts of this clone. This chain uses TRBV14 with TRBJ2-1; 9 positions match TRBD1. CDR3 length: 13 amino acids. Germline trimming cut 4 bases from V and 12 bases from J; bases unmatched to any gene: 7. Germline lookup yields CDR1 SGHDN and CDR2 FVKESK. The CDR3 protein is CASSLRDRAVQFF. The CDR3 DNA is TGTGCCAGCAGCCTCCGGGACAGGGCTGTGCAGTTCTTC.

This chain connects TRBV19 to TRBJ2-1, with 12 bases aligning to TRBD2. V shed 4 bases, J shed 4 bases, and the junction held 2 bases outside the gene matches. Germline CDR1 and CDR2: LNHDA and SQIVND (reference sequence). CDR3 length: 15 amino acids. The CDR3 loop reads CASSTGLAGYNEQFF. CDR3 bases: TGTGCCAGTAGTACGGGACTAGCGGGTTACAATGAGCAGTTCTTC.

The chain uses TRBV30 and TRBJ1-1; weak D call: TRBD1 (5 bases). V lost 3 bases, J lost 3 bases, and 11 bases lay in between. CDR1 is GTSNPN and CDR2 is SVGIG in the germline V gene (reference sequence). This CDR3 contains 13 residues. The DNA for the CDR3 is TGTGCCTGGAGCAAAACAGGTTACACTGAAGCTTTCTTT. Translating gives CAWSKTGYTEAFF.

The V gene is TRBV7-9, the J gene TRBJ1-5; no clear D gene. CDR3 size: 13 residues. Trimming removed 6 bases at V and 5 bases at J, with 11 bases between. Germline V gene lookup returns CDR1 SEHNR and CDR2 FQNEAQ (reference sequence). The CDR3 sequence is CASSPLGDQPQHF. CDR3 DNA sequence: TGTGCCAGCAGTCCCCTCGGGGATCAGCCCCAGCATTTT.

The CDR3 protein is CATSSKRNRGQAFF. CDR3 sequence (DNA): TGTGCCACCAGCAGCAAACGTAACCGGGGTCAAGCTTTCTTT. V and J are TRBV15 and TRBJ1-1; D is unresolved. V lost 3 bases and J lost 9, with 17 bases in between. Germline-derived CDR1 and CDR2 are LNHNV and YYDKDF (reference sequence). The CDR3 runs 14 residues. The full variable domain, rest sourced from reference TRBV15 and TRBJ1-1, is DAMVIQNPRYQVTQFGKPVTLSCSQTLNHNVMYWYQQKSSQAPKLLFHYYDKDFNNEADTPDNFQSRRPNTSFCFLDIRSPGLGDTAMYLCATSSKRNRGQAFFGQGTRLTVV.

The chain is built from TRBV19 and TRBJ2-7, with D possibly matching TRBD1 (5 bases). V lost 10 bases and J 7 bases, leaving 20 bases between the germline ends. CDR3 size: 13 residues. Germline V lookup: CDR1 LNHDA, CDR2 SQIVND (reference sequence). CDR3 region: CATQQAPVSEQYF. The CDR3 DNA follows: TGTGCCACCCAACAGGCACCGGTCTCGGAGCAGTACTTC.

This chain links TRBV7-9 with TRBJ2-1, with a possible D match to TRBD1 (7 bases). Germline V gene data show CDR1 as SEHNR and CDR2 as FQNEAQ (reference sequence). The V gene lost 5 bases and the J gene lost 10 bases, with 24 bases spanning the gap. The CDR3 runs 16 residues. The CDR3 DNA reads TGTGCCAGCAGCCTGCAGGGGGGCGGGGTCGAACGGGAGCAGTTCTTC. This encodes CASSLQGGGVEREQFF.

The chain carries TRBV19 and TRBJ1-5, with 7 nucleotides matching TRBD1. This CDR3 comprises 17 residues. V was pared by 4 bases and J by 1 base, with 10 bases of the junction left unmatched. Germline lookup yields CDR1 LNHDA and CDR2 SQIVND (reference sequence). Written as DNA, the CDR3 is TGTGCCAGTAGTACGCCGCGACAGGGTTTGAGCAATCAGCCCCAGCATTTT. Its translation is CASSTPRQGLSNQPQHF. Combining the CDR3 with reference TRBV19 and TRBJ1-5 gives the whole variable domain DGGITQSPKYLFRKEGQNVTLSCEQNLNHDAMYWYRQDPGQGLRLIYYSQIVNDFQKGDIAEGYSVSREKKESFPLTVTSAQKNPTAFYLCASSTPRQGLSNQPQHFGDGTRLSIL.

The chain couples TRBV6-5 to TRBJ1-5; 7 bases are shared with TRBD1. CDR3 length equals 13 residues. Germline V CDR1 and CDR2: MNHEY, SVGAGI. After removal of 2 bases from V and 10 bases from J, the junction contained 5 bases not matched to a gene. Here the CDR3 reads CASSYTRDSPQHF. CDR3 in DNA: TGTGCCAGCAGTTACACAAGGGACAGTCCCCAGCATTTT.